This TCR beta chain was sequenced in a study of T cell responses to AZD1222 COVID-19 vaccine (dated by TCRdb to the early 2020s). Context from the whole study: A total of 230 or so trial participants underwent TCR sequencing, of whom some 210 received two doses of AZD1222 and about 26 received two doses of the MenACWY control vaccine. Enrollment into the trials was organized by age into subgroups of 18-55, 56-69 and 70-plus years, and those subgroups contained roughly 140, 27 and 60 TCR-sequenced participants, respectively. Findings and caveats that apply to the study as a whole: Reportedly, close to half of the unique spike-specific TCRs recognized epitopes lying outside the regions that are mutated in the B.1.351 and B.1.1.7 variants. The 56-69-year group was small, and its depth increase did not reach significance, likely because of low power. The vaccine-associated CD4 TCRs covered the entire spike protein, and the dominant responses fell in regions 160-218 and 743-854. No day 14 peak-response samples were available, so repertoires were characterized only after the peak T cell response. A significant rise in spike-specific TCR breadth and depth was observed after two AZD1222 doses relative to day 0 and relative to MenACWY recipients. Conclusions about previously exposed vaccinees are limited because only six or seven AZD1222 recipients were SARS-CoV-2 seropositive at baseline. Participants were mostly white British and included more females than males, and it was suggested by the authors that clonal diversity may have been underestimated.

A distance of 4 bases separates the germline ends of V and J, which lose 4 bases and 2 bases respectively. According to the germline V gene (reference sequence), CDR1 reads LGHDT and CDR2 reads YNNKEL. The CDR3 sequence holds 12 residues, the cysteine and phenylalanine included. Of all the DNA, just the CDR3 is kept, 36 bases in frame from base 1. The time point tag for this specimen amounts to: baseline before first vaccination. The sample's treatment or condition label, in plain terms: meningococcal conjugate vaccine given as trial control. Vaccinee samples were obtained from the UK trials COV001 and COV002, which included a single-blind randomized controlled phase 2/3 trial of AZD1222 (ChAdOx1 nCoV-19) in healthy adults. Trial participant PBMC samples were collected at day 0 and day 28 after the second dose for TCRbeta chain sequencing. Comments on this clone: Its antigen has not been determined. No much larger clone is present one base from it, and per-base qualities are unavailable.

The CDR3 regions of human TCRbeta chains were analyzed by immunosequencing. Turning to the authors' computational methods: Repertoire TCRs were checked for matches against a reference library of SARS-CoV-2-specific TCRs that had been generated using the MIRA antigen-specificity platform. Breadth meant the fraction of unique TCRs that were SARS-CoV-2-associated, whereas depth meant the fraction of total T cells that were SARS-CoV-2-associated. Using the MIRA data, each spike-specific TCR was mapped to the spike region that the TCR reacts to and placed in a CD4 or CD8 class. Log10-transformed breadth and depth values were compared by one-way ANOVA with Sidak's multiple comparisons tests. The table was pulled from immuneACCESS by TCRdb, which kept in-frame rearrangements only. Such tables lose some clones; where checked, under half of the loss comes from unresolved V genes, and the rest has no known cause. V, J and clone size are those of that table, while D and trimming were read from the DNA. This sample is represented by fewer than 80,000 clones; about four fifths of them were singletons. The ten largest account for approximately 20% of the sample.

The receptor was derived from an adult in good health. The source material was peripheral blood, sampled on day 0 of MenACWY control vaccination. The V and J segments used are TRBV3-1 (or the pseudogene TRBV3-2) and TRBJ2-3, with the D gene too uncertain to name. The CDR3 corresponds to CASSRNTDTQYF. The nucleotide sequence is TGTGCCAGCAGCCGAAACACAGATACGCAGTATTTT.